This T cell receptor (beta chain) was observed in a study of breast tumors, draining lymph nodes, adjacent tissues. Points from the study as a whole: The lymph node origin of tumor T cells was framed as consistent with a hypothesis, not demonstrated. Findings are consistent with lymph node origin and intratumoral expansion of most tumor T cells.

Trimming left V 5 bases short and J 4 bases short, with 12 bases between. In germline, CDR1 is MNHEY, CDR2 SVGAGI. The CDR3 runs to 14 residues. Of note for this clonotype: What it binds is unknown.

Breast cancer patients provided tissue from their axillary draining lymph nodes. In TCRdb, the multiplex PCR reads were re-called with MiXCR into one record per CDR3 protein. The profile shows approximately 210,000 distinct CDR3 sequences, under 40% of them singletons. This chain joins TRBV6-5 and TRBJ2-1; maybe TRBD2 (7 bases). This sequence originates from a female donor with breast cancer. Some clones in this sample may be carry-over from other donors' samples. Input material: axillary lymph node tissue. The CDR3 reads CASSEKGGYNEQFF. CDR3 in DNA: TGTGCCAGCAGTGAGAAGGGGGGGTACAATGAGCAGTTCTTC.